One and the same sample provided the 2 T cell receptor beta chains below, sequenced in a study of regulatory T cells in long-lasting Graves disease. Time point: newly diagnosed GD, antithyroid drugs for less than 3 months. Extracted PBMC RNA gave rise to the TCR library. Relying on iRepertoire HTBI primers and Arm-PCR of CDR3 regions, the team built TCR beta libraries. TCRdb reprocessed the multiplex PCR reads with MiXCR, giving one entry per CDR3 protein. The sample records hundreds of thousands of distinct CDR3 sequences, less than 15% being singletons. These data also featured in a second study, about T cells in Graves' hyperthyroidism and ophthalmopathy.

The source was peripheral blood mononuclear cells (PBMCs), collected at new diagnosis, from a patient treated with antithyroid drugs. These TCRs come from a man aged 25 to 40 with Graves disease.

The sample holds a few counts of this clonotype. The chain carries TRBV20-1 and TRBJ2-7; TRBD2 aligns across 7 bases. V lost 6 bases and J lost 2; bases outside the gene matches: 10. The germline CDR1 and CDR2 sequences are DFQATT and SNEGSKA (reference sequence). The CDR3 is 14 amino acids. As DNA, the CDR3 is TGCAGTGCGGGGGGGAAAGGACATGCCTACGAGCAGTACTTC. Translating it yields CSAGGKGHAYEQYF.

The V call is TRBV25-1, the J call TRBJ1-5; 8 bases line up with TRBD1. V lost 8 bases to trimming and J lost 6 bases; unmatched junction nucleotides: 6. The CDR3 totals 13 residues. CDR1 and CDR2 from the germline V gene are MGHDK and SYGVNS. In DNA, the CDR3 is TGTGCCAGCGGAGGACAGGGAGGTCAGCCCCAGCATTTT. It is translated as CASGGQGGQPQHF.